The entry below describes one TCR beta chain. This PCR relied on a set of 60 Vbeta primers and 13 Jbeta primers. As processed by the authors: In a later analysis, the count reached 82 million or so unique TCR beta chains, with about 9.9 million shared. The method was immunoSEQ multiplex PCR; TCRdb's version includes in-frame clones alone and lacks a portion of them. That table supplies the V and J calls and clone size; D and trimming were determined from the DNA. The sample has about 120,000 clones, about 80% seen once. Germline trimming cut 3 bases from V and 8 bases from J; bases unmatched to any gene: 10. Per germline, CDR1 SGHRS and CDR2 YFSETQ. This CDR3 has 16 residues. This specimen belongs to a study of cytomegalovirus exposure and HLA in healthy donors.

The sequenced sample was PBMCs. The J gene is TRBJ2-1, the V gene TRBV5-1; the match to TRBD2 covers 11 bases. The source of this sequence is a human donor in good health. As DNA, the CDR3 is TGCGCCAGCAGCTCGGGGGTAGCGGGAGGGCCGGATGAGCAGTTCTTC. Encoded protein: CASSSGVAGGPDEQFF.